A single sample gave rise to the 4 T cell receptor beta chains below, sequenced in a study of CD8+ T cells in alopecia areata. cDNA reverse transcribed from extracted RNA served as the sequencing template. Sequencing was performed with immunoSEQ multiplex PCR; in TCRdb, only in-frame clones are kept and a portion is missing. The repertoire includes approximately 140,000 clones, over 80% of them detected once, and over 13% sits in the top ten. This sample comprised CD8+ T cells sorted from blood, obtained at week 0. The receptors originated from a human donor with alopecia areata.

The rearrangement joins TRBV9 to TRBJ1-2; D is unclear. This CDR3 has 16 amino acids. V lost 4 bases and J 4 bases, leaving 20 bases between the germline ends. CDR1 and CDR2 from the germline V gene are SGDLS and YYNGEE. The CDR3 DNA follows: TGTGCCAGCAGCCAGAGTTCCGAGGGAAGTGGCTATGGCTACACCTTC. This translates into CASSQSSEGSGYGYTF.

This sequence joins TRBV6-6 and TRBJ2-5; perhaps D is TRBD1 or TRBD2 (6 bases each). The ends were cut back, 2 bases at V and 5 bases at J, with 15 bases in the middle. Germline CDR1 and CDR2: MNHNY and SVGAGI (reference sequence). This CDR3 has 15 residues. CDR3 sequence: CASSYLNTGRETQYF. The CDR3 region has the DNA TGTGCCAGCAGTTACCTAAACACAGGGAGGGAGACCCAGTACTTC.

This clone was recorded once. The J gene is TRBJ2-2, the V gene TRBV7-2, with D possibly being TRBD1 or TRBD2 (6 bases each). The CDR3 sequence is 15 residues long. Trimming cost V 5 bases and J 5 bases, with 15 bases left between them. CDR1 and CDR2 from the germline V gene are SGHTA and FQGNSA. The chain's CDR3 is CASSPRLGGTGELFF. The CDR3 DNA sequence: TGTGCCAGCAGCCCTCGACTAGGGGGTACCGGGGAGCTGTTTTTT.

The chain combines TRBV6-5 with TRBJ2-7; D gene unclear. Per germline, CDR1 MNHEY and CDR2 SVGAGI. The CDR3 length is 13 residues. V gave up 2 bases and J gave up 1 base, with 6 bases separating them. The chain's CDR3 is CASSYTQSYEQYF. CDR3 bases: TGTGCCAGCAGTTACACTCAATCCTACGAGCAGTACTTC.